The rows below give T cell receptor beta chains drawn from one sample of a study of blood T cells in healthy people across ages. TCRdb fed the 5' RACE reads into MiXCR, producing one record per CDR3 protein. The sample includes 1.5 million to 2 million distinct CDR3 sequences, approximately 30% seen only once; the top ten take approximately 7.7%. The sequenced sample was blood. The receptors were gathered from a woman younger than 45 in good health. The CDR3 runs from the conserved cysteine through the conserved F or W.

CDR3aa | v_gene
CASSPTGRLNTGELFF | TRBV3-1
CASGPRPLAGSNEQFF | TRBV12-5
CAISETGGGYTF | TRBV10-3
CSARSSGGALDTQYF | TRBV20-1
CAISESTSGTLYNEQFF | TRBV10-3
CASSLLAITDTQYF | TRBV3-1
CSALPSGGDYKQYF | TRBV20-1
CASRPGPSGANVLTF | TRBV4-1
CASSLAWAGENEQYF | TRBV7-2
CASNSKRGGGNEQYF | TRBV6-5
CASRLLTTGRGDTQYF | TRBV6-6
CASSLGDSSNYGYTF | TRBV5-1
CASFGLAGGPSYNEQFF | TRBV5-1
CASSLGLRGPYNEQFF | TRBV5-1
CSVHGSNYGYTF | TRBV29-1
CASSLFSGAGYEQYF | TRBV5-1
CASSPKTDNYGYTF | TRBV13
CASRMGGGKQETQYF | TRBV28
CASTLSGWGALDTQYF | TRBV6-2/TRBV6-3
CASSNRDAPYEQYF | TRBV7-9
CASRSDRSSYNSPLHF | TRBV10-2
CASSQGLLAGGPNEQFF | TRBV14
CASSLSPGLDYGYTF | TRBV5-6
CASETGDTQYF | TRBV7-9
CASSGTTGWDYGYTF | TRBV7-2
CSARQGLNTEAFF | TRBV20-1
CASSTQQGSAEAFF | TRBV4-2
CASSLLRPGQKYNEQFF | TRBV18
CASSLPPSSGANVLTF | TRBV5-1
CATSTPGQGLTEAFF | TRBV12-3/TRBV12-4
CASSETGTGLGDTQYF | TRBV25-1
CASSPGPGTGPANEKLFF | TRBV5-1
CASSYGGGQGYGGYTF | TRBV6-6
CSARGDWETQYF | TRBV20-1
CASTTIPGDGYTF | TRBV28
CASSDQTGGREQFF | TRBV10-1
CSARKRVGGTYEQYF | TRBV20-1
CSASQGSYGNTF | TRBV20-1